These 29 T cell receptor beta chains came from one sample sequenced in a study of CD8 T cells in ankylosing spondylitis. TCRdb re-analysed the 5' RACE reads in MiXCR, keeping a single row per CDR3 protein. The repertoire includes about 500,000 distinct CDR3 sequences, roughly an eighth of them detected once, and 6.5% to 7% sits in the top ten. The antigens these receptors bind are not known. Study-level points and caveats: There was a TCR beta motif, made of eight highly homologous variants, that appeared characteristic of ankylosing spondylitis blood.

Sequencing was done on a sample of blood, either unsorted or a sorted T cell fraction (not recorded which). These receptors were obtained from a male donor with ankylosing spondylitis.

Only a few counts were recorded for this clonotype. The chain combines TRBV20-1 with TRBJ2-3, with D unresolved. The CDR3 covers 12 residues. The V gene lost 3 bases and the J gene lost 0 bases, with 4 bases spanning the gap. Per the germline V gene, CDR1 is DFQATT and CDR2 is SNEGSKA (reference sequence). The CDR3 DNA reads TGCAGTGCTAGCGCTAGCACAGATACGCAGTATTTT. This sequence encodes CSASASTDTQYF.

The J gene is TRBJ2-1, the V gene TRBV2; D is uncertain. Deletions cut 4 bases from V and 8 bases from J, with 3 bases between. The CDR3 totals 10 residues. Germline CDR1 and CDR2: SNHLY and FYNNEI. The CDR3 region has the DNA TGTGCCAGCAGTGCTGATGAGCAGTTCTTC. Translated, it gives CASSADEQFF. The full variable domain, with the rest looked up from reference TRBV2 and TRBJ2-1, is EPEVTQTPSHQVTQMGQEVILRCVPISNHLYFYWYRQILGQKVEFLVSFYNNEISEKSEIFDDQFSVERPDGSNFTLKIRSTKLEDSAMYFCASSADEQFFGPGTRLTVL.

This clonotype was seen at least ten times. The chain has TRBV5-5 and TRBJ2-5; 8 nucleotides align to TRBD2. CDR3 length equals 15 residues. Germline V gives CDR1 SGHKS, CDR2 YYEKEE (reference sequence). Unmatched junction bases numbered 7, after V lost 1 base and J lost 5 bases. CDR3 protein: CASSLPAGASETQYF. For the CDR3, the DNA is TGTGCCAGCAGCTTGCCAGCGGGAGCGAGTGAGACCCAGTACTTC. Drawing the rest from reference TRBV5-5 and TRBJ2-5, the complete variable domain is DAGVTQSPTHLIKTRGQQVTLRCSPISGHKSVSWYQQVLGQGPQFIFQYYEKEERGRGNFPDRFSARQFPNYSSELNVNALLLGDSALYLCASSLPAGASETQYFGPGTRLLVL.

The gene calls are TRBV10-3 and TRBJ2-3, with a weak D call TRBD1 (6 bases). The germline V gene has CDR1 ENHRY and CDR2 SYGVKD. The CDR3 loop spans 16 amino acids. The V end was cut by 0 bases, the J end by 0 bases, with 10 bases between. CDR3 DNA: TGTGCCATCAGTGAGTCGAGGGGGTCAAGCACAGATACGCAGTATTTT. As protein: CAISESRGSSTDTQYF.

The chain is built from TRBV12-3 or TRBV12-4 and TRBJ2-1; D is possibly TRBD1 (7 bases). V was clipped by 7 bases and J by 0 bases, with 10 bases between them. The CDR3 is 14 residues long. Written as DNA, the CDR3 is TGTGCCAGCACCAGGGGGGCCTCCTACAATGAGCAGTTCTTC. Amino acid sequence: CASTRGASYNEQFF.

V gene TRBV5-6 combines with J gene TRBJ2-5, with unresolved D. Between the trimmed V and J ends, which lost 0 bases and 1 base, there was a span of 7 bases. Germline assignment: CDR1 SGHDT and CDR2 YYEEEE. The CDR3 covers 14 residues. CDR3 bases: TGTGCCAGCAGCTTGGAATTGGGCCAAGAGACCCAGTACTTC. Its translation is CASSLELGQETQYF.

This clonotype has a handful of counts. The chain employs TRBV7-7 and TRBJ2-1, with 8 bases lining up with TRBD2. J gave up 2 bases and V 5 bases, and 8 bases lay outside the gene matches. There are 16 residues in the CDR3. CDR1 SSHAT and CDR2 FNYEAQ come from the germline V gene (reference sequence). The CDR3, as DNA: TGTGCCAGCAGCACCCAGCGGGAGTTCCCCTACAATGAGCAGTTCTTC. It is translated as CASSTQREFPYNEQFF.

This clonotype has just a few counts. This sequence joins TRBV7-9 and TRBJ2-5, with no clear D. V lost 5 bases, J lost 7 bases, and 17 bases lay in between. The CDR3 is 14 residues long. Germline CDR1 and CDR2: SEHNR and FQNEAQ (reference sequence). The CDR3 DNA reads as TGTGCCAGCAGCCGTCTAGAGTATAAGGTGACCCAGTACTTC. Residues: CASSRLEYKVTQYF.

This clonotype has more than one count but fewer than ten. The V gene is TRBV9, the J gene TRBJ1-1; a weak D match, TRBD1 (5 bases). This CDR3 contains 13 residues. Germline-derived CDR1 and CDR2 are SGDLS and YYNGEE. Trimming pared 2 bases from V and 3 bases from J, leaving 8 bases between. This CDR3 is CASSVVGDTEAFF. CDR3 DNA: TGTGCCAGCAGCGTGGTAGGGGACACTGAAGCTTTCTTT. Full variable domain (rest looked up from reference TRBV9 and TRBJ1-1): DSGVTQTPKHLITATGQRVTLRCSPRSGDLSVYWYQQSLDQGLQFLIQYYNGEERAKGNILERFSAQQFPDLHSELNLSSLELGDSALYFCASSVVGDTEAFFGQGTRLTVV.

This clonotype has a handful of counts. This chain links TRBV2 with TRBJ1-3; 7 nucleotides align to TRBD1. This CDR3 contains 14 residues. Looked up from germline, CDR1 is SNHLY and CDR2 is FYNNEI. Trimming took 7 bases from V and 0 from J; bases not matched to a gene: 3. CDR3 region: CASKGQRSGNTIYF. The CDR3 region has the DNA TGTGCCAGCAAGGGACAGCGCTCTGGAAACACCATATATTTT.

This clonotype was seen many times. V usage is TRBV5-1 and J usage is TRBJ1-1; D not resolved. The V gene lost 2 bases and the J gene lost 0 bases, with 8 bases spanning the gap. CDR1 and CDR2 from the germline V gene are SGHRS and YFSETQ. The length of the CDR3 is 14 residues. The CDR3 DNA is TGCGCCAGCAGCTTAGTCGGGATGAACACTGAAGCTTTCTTT. Residues: CASSLVGMNTEAFF.

This clonotype was detected ten times or more. The chain links TRBV7-9 to TRBJ1-5, with unresolved D. The germline gives CDR1 SEHNR, CDR2 FQNEAQ (reference sequence). This CDR3 region has 13 residues. V gave up 2 bases and J gave up 7 bases, with 9 bases separating them. This chain's CDR3 is CASSLSVGQPQHF. For the CDR3, the DNA is TGTGCCAGCAGCTTATCGGTAGGGCAGCCCCAGCATTTT.

V and J are TRBV18 and TRBJ2-1, with 12 bases matching TRBD2. J gave up 0 bases and V 6 bases, and 9 bases lay outside the gene matches. Germline loops: CDR1 KGHSH, CDR2 LQKENI. This CDR3 spans 18 amino acids. The CDR3 DNA reads as TGTGCCAGCTCCCCCGGGGGACTAGCGGGCTCCTCCTACAATGAGCAGTTCTTC. Its protein is CASSPGGLAGSSYNEQFF.

The chain combines TRBV18 with TRBJ2-7, with 11 bases aligning to TRBD2. Germline CDR1 is KGHSH and CDR2 is LQKENI. Germline trimming cut 6 bases from V and 5 bases from J; bases unmatched to any gene: 6. CDR3 length: 14 amino acids. The CDR3 loop reads CASSLGTSGHEQYV. The CDR3 nucleotides read TGTGCCAGCTCCCTTGGGACTAGCGGCCACGAGCAGTACGTC.

In its sample, this clonotype was seen a few times. The chain employs TRBV20-1 and TRBJ2-1; a possible D gene is TRBD2 (6 bases). The CDR3 consists of 16 residues. CDR1 and CDR2 from the germline V gene are DFQATT and SNEGSKA (reference sequence). V lost 2 bases and J lost 4, with 18 bases in between. The DNA of the CDR3 is TGCAGTGCTAGACCCGGGGGTAGCGGACCATACAATGAGCAGTTCTTC. This sequence encodes CSARPGGSGPYNEQFF.

The chain uses TRBV18 and TRBJ2-2; D gene uncertain. CDR3 length: 16 residues. Germline V gives CDR1 KGHSH, CDR2 LQKENI. V lost 0 bases to trimming and J lost 7 bases, with 15 bases between them. CDR3 in DNA: TGTGCCAGCTCACCACCCGGAGCTACGGTTATCGGGGAGCTGTTTTTT. This codes for CASSPPGATVIGELFF.

The genes are TRBV2 and TRBJ1-1; no clear D. V shed 3 bases and J shed 1 base, with 6 bases lying between them. Germline V lookup: CDR1 SNHLY, CDR2 FYNNEI. The CDR3 spans 13 residues. This chain's CDR3 is CASSDVENTEAFF. For the CDR3, the DNA is TGTGCCAGCAGTGATGTGGAGAACACTGAAGCTTTCTTT.

This clonotype was counted a few times. This chain connects TRBV5-1 to TRBJ2-1, with D perhaps being TRBD1 or TRBD2 (5 bases each). The CDR3 is 15 amino acids. Germline V gene sequence: CDR1 SGHRS, CDR2 YFSETQ. The V end lost 3 bases, the J end lost 4 bases, and 14 bases lay between the germline ends. For the CDR3, the DNA is TGCGCCAGCAGCTCCTCCGGGACGGAATACAATGAGCAGTTCTTC. As protein: CASSSSGTEYNEQFF.

V usage is TRBV27 and J usage is TRBJ2-3; 13 bases fit TRBD2. The V segment lost 5 bases and the J segment 2 bases; nucleotides outside the gene matches: 7. This CDR3 comprises 17 residues. Germline CDR1 and CDR2: MNHEY and SMNVEV (reference sequence). CDR3 amino acids: CASSRLLAGGFTDTQYF. The CDR3, as DNA: TGTGCCAGCAGTCGACTACTAGCGGGAGGGTTCACAGATACGCAGTATTTT.

This rearrangement joins TRBV18 to TRBJ1-2; no clear D gene. CDR1 is KGHSH, CDR2 LQKENI, per germline. V was cut by 0 bases and J by 3 bases, with 11 bases left in between. This CDR3 is built from 15 residues. This CDR3 reads CASSPPTQGYYGYTF. The CDR3 bases are TGTGCCAGCTCACCACCGACCCAAGGGTACTATGGCTACACCTTC.

The chain combines TRBV11-2 with TRBJ2-6; 8 bases fit TRBD1. V lost 5 bases to trimming and J lost 2 bases; unmatched junction nucleotides: 2. Germline CDR1 and CDR2: SGHAT and FQNNGV. CDR3 size: 15 residues. The CDR3 is CASSGQGPGANVLTF. CDR3 sequence (DNA): TGTGCCAGCAGCGGACAGGGTCCTGGGGCCAACGTCCTGACTTTC. Drawing the rest from reference TRBV11-2 and TRBJ2-6, the complete variable domain is EAGVAQSPRYKIIEKRQSVAFWCNPISGHATLYWYQQILGQGPKLLIQFQNNGVVDDSQLPKDRFSAERLKGVDSTLKIQPAKLEDSAVYLCASSGQGPGANVLTFGAGSRLTVL.

The V and J genes are TRBV24-1 and TRBJ2-5, with D possibly called TRBD1 or TRBD2 (6 bases each). V was trimmed by 3 bases and J by 4 bases, leaving 11 bases between them. The CDR3 runs 14 residues. From germline, CDR1 is KGHDR and CDR2 SFDVKD. Here the CDR3 reads CATSDRRGSETQYF. CDR3 coding DNA: TGTGCCACCAGTGATCGGAGGGGGTCAGAGACCCAGTACTTC.

CDR3 sequence: CASISPSGSSYNEQFF. Here the CDR3 DNA reads TGTGCCAGCATCTCCCCTAGCGGGAGTTCCTACAATGAGCAGTTCTTC. The V gene is TRBV6-2 or TRBV6-3, the J gene TRBJ2-1; the match to TRBD2 covers 10 bases. Unmatched junction bases numbered 7, after V lost 7 bases and J lost 1 base. The length of the CDR3 is 16 residues. In germline, CDR1 is MNHEY, CDR2 SVGEGT.

The chain joins TRBV12-3 or TRBV12-4 to TRBJ1-5; TRBD1 might be the D (6 bases). The CDR3 is 16 residues long. V lost 5 bases and J 1 base, leaving 15 bases between the germline ends. The CDR3, as DNA: TGTGCCAGCAGTGCGAGGTGGGGGACAAGCAATCAGCCCCAGCATTTT. As protein: CASSARWGTSNQPQHF.

About this clonotype itself: One end of the junction does not line up with germline, which may come from a read error. V is TRBV20-1 and J is TRBJ2-5; perhaps TRBD2 as D (7 bases). This CDR3 contains 16 residues. Germline lookup yields CDR1 DFQATT and CDR2 SNEGSKA (reference sequence). The CDR3 loop is CCAFGVGEGVQETQYF. CDR3 nucleotide sequence: TGCTGTGCTTTTGGGGTTGGGGAGGGGGTTCAAGAGACCCAGTACTTC.

This clonotype showed up just a few times. This chain uses TRBV5-1 with TRBJ1-1; 8 positions agree with TRBD1. J gave up 1 base and V 4 bases, and 9 bases lay outside the gene matches. Germline V gene data show CDR1 as SGHRS and CDR2 as YFSETQ. The CDR3 covers 16 residues. DNA for the CDR3: TGCGCCAGCAGCCGCCGGACAGGGCAACGGAACACTGAAGCTTTCTTT. It is translated as CASSRRTGQRNTEAFF.

The chain recombines TRBV3-1 with TRBJ1-6; 11 bases match TRBD1. V lost 0 bases, J lost 8 bases, and 9 bases stayed unmatched. The CDR3 consists of 18 residues. CDR1 and CDR2 from the germline V gene are LGHDT and YNNKEL (reference sequence). CDR3 bases: TGTGCCAGCAGCCAAGATTTAGGGACAGGGGGAACATATTCACCCCTCCACTTT. This sequence encodes CASSQDLGTGGTYSPLHF.

The V gene is TRBV7-2, the J gene TRBJ1-4; D gene ambiguous. The V and J ends lost 5 bases and 8 bases respectively, with 12 bases between them. CDR1 SGHTA and CDR2 FQGNSA come from the germline V gene. The CDR3 extends over 13 amino acids. CDR3 sequence reads: CASSPPDGEKLFF. CDR3 DNA sequence: TGTGCCAGCAGCCCCCCTGATGGGGAAAAACTGTTTTTT.

This clonotype turned up a few times. The V and J genes are TRBV5-5 and TRBJ1-4; D unresolved. Germline values: CDR1 SGHKS, CDR2 YYEKEE (reference sequence). This CDR3 is 16 amino acids long. Trimming removed 0 bases at V and 4 bases at J, with 13 bases between. The CDR3 bases are TGTGCCAGCAGCTTGGTTTACAGACATAATAATGAAAAACTGTTTTTT. It specifies CASSLVYRHNNEKLFF.